This TCR beta chain was captured by sequencing in a study of pediatric ulcerative colitis. Sequencing used immunoSEQ multiplex PCR; TCRdb keeps in-frame clones, though not all of them. The repertoire has about 12,000 clones, around 77% of them found once; the top ten carry approximately 4.9%. Germline loops: CDR1 GTSNPN, CDR2 SVGIG (reference sequence). J lost 4 bases, V lost 0 bases, and 8 bases had no gene match. The CDR3 contains 15 residues. Whole-study findings and limits: Clonal expansions reduced rectal repertoire diversity in acute severe colitis.

Notes on this clone: Its target is unknown.

The rectum was sampled with one to two pinch biopsies at colonoscopy. This chain links TRBV30 with TRBJ2-7; 8 bases fit TRBD2. This clonotype was sampled from a boy between 10 and 17 years old who was a control in a study of pediatric ulcerative colitis. The specimen sequenced was gut tissue. CDR3 in DNA: TGTGCCTGGAGTGTTTTTCGAGCGGGAGAGTACGAGCAGTACTTC. Its protein product is CAWSVFRAGEYEQYF.